The T cell receptor beta chain described here comes from a study of cytomegalovirus exposure and HLA in healthy donors. This clone was detected once. Its cognate antigen is unknown. V was clipped by 0 bases and J by 7 bases, with 5 bases between them. The CDR3 has 12 amino acids. Per germline, CDR1 SGHRS and CDR2 YFSETQ. PCR employed 60 Vbeta and 13 Jbeta primers. Profiled with immunoSEQ multiplex PCR; TCRdb holds only in-frame clones, not every one. The table records some 140,000 clones, 73% of them present only once. Nominally healthy donors were sampled, though unrecorded immune exposures were likely. Study-level findings and limits: Most CMV-associated TCR beta chains appeared HLA-restricted in a later analysis. Earlier analysis found most TCR beta V segments productive about 87% or about 30% of the time. For cytomegalovirus status, the classifier reportedly gave diagnoses with high specificity and sensitivity.

The source of this sequence is a woman in her thirties or forties in good health and CMV-seronegative. The chain uses TRBV5-1 and TRBJ2-1; D not resolved. Sequencing input: PBMCs. The DNA of the CDR3 is TGCGCCAGCAGCTTGGGGGCTAATGAGCAGTTCTTC. Amino acid sequence: CASSLGANEQFF.